A selection of T cell receptor beta chains follows, all from one sample in a study of PD-1 blockade in classical Hodgkin lymphoma. Clones were sequenced by immunoSEQ multiplex PCR, and TCRdb holds only the in-frame ones, with some missing. The sample shows 14,000 to 15,000 clones, over 80% of them seen only once. The sequenced material came from CD8+ T cells from blood. The receptors shown here come from a human donor with classical Hodgkin lymphoma. CDR3s include the opening cysteine and the closing phenylalanine or tryptophan. A D gene is named only where the DNA matches it firmly. Clone size is not always given. Where it is, it says once, few, many or a class for expanded clones.

clone size,J gene,V gene,D gene,CDR3 protein,CDR3 DNA
.,TRBJ2-1,TRBV27,.,CASSSSLEGPTYNEQFF,TGTGCCAGCAGTTCCTCCCTTGAGGGCCCAACCTACAATGAGCAGTTCTTC
.,TRBJ2-3,TRBV27,TRBD2,CASYGLAGGTQYF,TGTGCCAGCTACGGACTAGCGGGAGGTACGCAGTATTTT
.,TRBJ1-2,TRBV28,.,CASSLEVETKGYGQYGYTF,TGTGCCAGCAGTTTAGAGGTCGAGACTAAGGGTTACGGGCAATATGGCTACACCTTC
.,TRBJ2-5,TRBV29-1,TRBD1,CSVEESWTGGSETQYF,TGCAGCGTTGAAGAATCGTGGACAGGGGGTTCAGAGACCCAGTACTTC
.,TRBJ1-1,TRBV25-1,.,CASSPPENMNTEAFF,TGTGCCAGCAGCCCCCCCGAGAACATGAACACTGAAGCTTTCTTT
.,TRBJ2-3,TRBV19,.,CASSILSGTDTQYF,TGTGCCAGTAGTATACTGAGCGGCACAGATACGCAGTATTTT
.,TRBJ2-2,TRBV6-6,TRBD2,CASSYHLAGSGGELFF,TGTGCCAGCAGTTACCATCTAGCGGGATCAGGCGGGGAGCTGTTTTTT
once,TRBJ1-1,TRBV27,.,CASSPRPGFLGTEAFF,TGTGCCAGCAGCCCCCGCCCGGGGTTCCTCGGTACTGAAGCTTTCTTT
.,TRBJ2-2,TRBV27,.,CASSLSFPGSTPSANTGELFF,TGTGCCAGCAGTTTAAGTTTCCCCGGGTCAACGCCTTCCGCGAACACCGGGGAGCTGTTTTTT
.,TRBJ2-1,TRBV12-5,TRBD1,CASGSGQAYNEQFF,TGTGCTAGTGGCTCAGGACAGGCCTACAATGAGCAGTTCTTC
.,TRBJ2-3,TRBV7-9,TRBD2,CASSPSPGLAGGTDTQYF,TGTGCCAGCAGCCCTTCCCCGGGACTAGCGGGAGGAACAGATACGCAGTATTTT
once,TRBJ2-1,TRBV4-1,.,CASSQPLRVRSSYNEQFF,TGCGCCAGCAGCCAACCCTTAAGGGTGAGAAGCTCCTACAATGAGCAGTTCTTC
.,TRBJ2-5,TRBV30,TRBD2,CAWSELAGQNQETQYF,TGTGCCTGGAGTGAGCTAGCGGGACAAAACCAAGAGACCCAGTACTTC
.,TRBJ2-1,TRBV6-1,.,CATGGLAAYNEQFF,TGTGCCACCGGGGGCCTAGCGGCCTACAATGAGCAGTTCTTC
.,TRBJ2-2,TRBV6-4,TRBD2,CASSEASGTGELFF,TGTGCCAGCAGTGAAGCTAGCGGGACCGGGGAGCTGTTTTTT
once,TRBJ2-7,TRBV2,.,CASIEADTYEQYF,TGTGCCAGCATTGAGGCGGATACCTACGAGCAGTACTTC
.,TRBJ1-5,TRBV28,.,CASSPDSSHQPQHF,TGTGCCAGCAGTCCGGACAGCAGCCATCAGCCCCAGCATTTT
.,TRBJ1-4,TRBV6-6,.,CASISGPRSTNEKLFF,TGTGCCAGCATTAGTGGACCGAGATCAACTAATGAAAAACTGTTTTTT
.,TRBJ2-1,TRBV5-1,TRBD1,CASSLAAGGMDEQFF,TGCGCCAGCAGCTTGGCAGCAGGGGGCATGGATGAGCAGTTCTTC
.,TRBJ2-7,TRBV5-6,.,CASSLAAGVYEQYF,TGTGCCAGCAGCTTGGCGGCAGGGGTCTACGAGCAGTACTTC
.,TRBJ2-1,TRBV18,.,CASSPPSTLHEQFF,TGTGCCAGCTCACCACCTAGCACCCTCCATGAGCAGTTCTTC
.,TRBJ1-2,TRBV6-1,.,CASSRGGGGYTF,TGTGCCAGCAGTCGGGGCGGTGGAGGCTACACCTTC
.,TRBJ1-4,TRBV6-5,TRBD1,CASSEGQGNEKLFF,TGTGCCAGCAGTGAGGGACAGGGTAATGAAAAACTGTTTTTT
.,TRBJ1-4,TRBV1,.,CTSSPRPGQENEKLFF,TGCACCAGCAGCCCAAGGCCGGGACAGGAAAATGAAAAACTGTTTTTT
.,TRBJ2-7,TRBV4-1,.,CASSQTGGFEQYF,TGCGCCAGCAGCCAGACAGGAGGTTTTGAGCAGTACTTC
.,TRBJ2-7,TRBV7-9,.,CASSSNGNSYEQYF,TGTGCCAGCAGCTCGAACGGCAACTCCTACGAGCAGTACTTC
.,TRBJ2-7,TRBV6-6,.,CASSFQGPREQYF,TGTGCCAGCAGTTTCCAGGGGCCCAGGGAGCAGTACTTC
.,TRBJ1-4,TRBV27,.,CASSSIGTETNEKLFF,TGTGCCAGCAGTTCCATTGGGACGGAAACTAATGAAAAACTGTTTTTT
few,TRBJ1-2,TRBV29-1,.,CSVAGTHYGYTF,TGCAGCGTGGCCGGGACACACTATGGCTACACCTTC
.,TRBJ2-5,TRBV7-9,.,CASSSRVEETQYF,TGTGCCAGCAGCTCCAGGGTTGAAGAGACCCAGTACTTC
.,TRBJ1-1,TRBV6-1,TRBD1,CASSERGHTEAFF,TGTGCCAGCAGTGAAAGGGGGCACACTGAAGCTTTCTTT
.,TRBJ2-1,TRBV5-1,.,CASSLGQVSYNEQFF,TGCGCCAGCAGCTTGGGTCAGGTCTCCTACAATGAGCAGTTCTTC
once,TRBJ2-3,TRBV4-1,.,CASSQPPRGAGRADTQYF,TGCGCCAGCAGCCAACCCCCGCGGGGAGCTGGTAGAGCAGATACGCAGTATTTT
.,TRBJ2-3,TRBV10-3,.,CAIIDRSTDTQYF,TGTGCCATCATTGACAGAAGCACAGATACGCAGTATTTT
.,TRBJ2-1,TRBV10-2,TRBD2,CASSESSGVYNEQFF,TGCGCCAGCAGTGAGTCTAGCGGGGTCTACAATGAGCAGTTCTTC
.,TRBJ1-3,TRBV18,.,CASSPSASPSSGNTIYF,TGTGCCAGCTCACCAAGTGCGAGTCCCTCCTCTGGAAACACCATATATTTT
.,TRBJ2-7,TRBV5-8,.,CASSFPLSYEQYF,TGTGCCAGCAGCTTTCCCCTCTCCTACGAGCAGTACTTC
.,TRBJ1-1,TRBV7-9,.,CASSFLNSGPTEAFF,TGTGCCAGCAGCTTTCTTAATTCAGGGCCCACTGAAGCTTTCTTT
once,TRBJ2-7,TRBV7-6,.,CASSPSDGEFPNEQYF,TGTGCCAGCAGTCCATCGGACGGGGAATTTCCTAACGAGCAGTACTTC
.,TRBJ2-5,TRBV6-5,TRBD2,CASSYGKLAKRETQYF,TGTGCCAGCAGTTACGGTAAACTAGCGAAACGAGAGACCCAGTACTTC
once,TRBJ2-3,TRBV7-9,.,CASSLSATRPDTQYF,TGTGCCAGCAGCCTGAGCGCCACTCGTCCGGATACGCAGTATTTT
.,TRBJ2-3,TRBV6-4,.,CASSDRDADTQYF,TGTGCCAGCAGTGACAGGGATGCAGATACGCAGTATTTT
.,TRBJ2-1,TRBV15,.,CATSPASVYNEQFF,TGTGCCACCAGTCCGGCTAGCGTTTACAATGAGCAGTTCTTC
.,TRBJ1-1,TRBV4-1,.,CASSPVAENTEAFF,TGCGCCAGCAGCCCGGTTGCGGAGAACACTGAAGCTTTCTTT
.,TRBJ2-1,TRBV5-1,.,CASSLGGREYNEQFF,TGCGCCAGCAGCTTGGGAGGCAGGGAGTACAATGAGCAGTTCTTC
.,TRBJ1-1,TRBV2,.,CASSAGVLNTEAFF,TGTGCCAGCAGTGCAGGGGTCCTGAACACTGAAGCTTTCTTT
.,TRBJ1-5,TRBV19,.,CASSIRDGGQRRNQPQHF,TGTGCCAGTAGTATAAGGGATGGAGGACAGCGTCGCAATCAGCCCCAGCATTTT
once,TRBJ1-2,TRBV25-1,.,CASSGGYGYTF,TGTGCCAGCAGTGGAGGGTATGGCTACACCTTC
.,TRBJ1-1,TRBV11-3,.,CASSPPDTENTEAFF,TGTGCCAGCAGCCCCCCCGACACCGAGAACACTGAAGCTTTCTTT
.,TRBJ2-3,TRBV4-2,TRBD2,CASRSREVADTQYF,TGTGCCAGCCGTTCGCGGGAGGTGGCAGATACGCAGTATTTT
.,TRBJ1-4,TRBV5-1,.,CASSLGQGINEKLFF,TGCGCCAGCAGCTTGGGTCAGGGGATTAATGAAAAACTGTTTTTT
few,TRBJ1-1,TRBV6-1,.,CASRRATEAFF,TGTGCCAGCAGACGAGCCACTGAAGCTTTCTTT
.,TRBJ1-1,TRBV10-2,TRBD1,CASLPGQGRTEAFF,TGCGCCAGCCTTCCGGGACAGGGAAGGACTGAAGCTTTCTTT
.,TRBJ2-3,TRBV5-6,.,CASSLAARFRLYF,TGTGCCAGCAGCTTGGCCGCTCGGTTTAGGCTGTATTTT
.,TRBJ1-2,TRBV5-1,.,CASSLRDMDYGYTF,TGCGCCAGCAGCCTCCGGGACATGGACTATGGCTACACCTTC
once,TRBJ1-1,TRBV5-1,.,CASSPVRSRNEAFF,TGCGCCAGCAGCCCGGTTCGCAGCCGAAATGAAGCTTTCTTT
few,TRBJ2-1,TRBV9,.,CASSVLGGNEQFF,TGTGCCAGCAGCGTATTGGGGGGCAATGAGCAGTTCTTC